The rows below give T cell receptor beta chains drawn from one sample of a study of early T cells in non-severe SARS-CoV-2 infection. MiXCR was run by TCRdb on the 5' RACE reads, yielding one entry per CDR3 protein. The table records roughly 33,000 distinct CDR3 sequences, roughly 5.7% of them present only once. The specimen was whole blood. The receptors here all came from an adult who was a healthcare worker with PCR-confirmed SARS-CoV-2 infection or an uninfected control (not recorded which). CDR3s include the opening cysteine and the closing phenylalanine or tryptophan. The D gene is left open where the match is weak. Size is stated for part of the rows, as once, few or many counts, or as a class when the clone is expanded.

v_gene	len	abundance	d_gene	j_gene	CDR3nt	CDR3aa
TRBV3-1	15	.	.	TRBJ1-4	TGTGCCAGCAGCCAACCGGGCCCAACTAATGAAAAACTGTTTTTT	CASSQPGPTNEKLFF
TRBV2	14	many	TRBD1	TRBJ2-3	TGTGCCAGCAGATGGACAGGGGGCACAGATACGCAGTATTTT	CASRWTGGTDTQYF
TRBV20-1	15	many	.	TRBJ2-1	TGCAGTGCTAGAGCTTACGGGAAGGGCCACAATGAGCAGTTCTTC	CSARAYGKGHNEQFF
TRBV7-2	16	many	.	TRBJ1-1	TGTGCCAGCAGCCCTCAAGGCGGGGGGTTGAACACTGAAGCTTTCTTT	CASSPQGGGLNTEAFF
TRBV7-2	13	.	.	TRBJ2-3	TGTGCCAGCAGGCAGGGCATCACAGATACGCAGTATTTT	CASRQGITDTQYF
TRBV5-1	14	few	.	TRBJ1-1	TGCGCCAGCAGCGCGGATCTTTGGTCCCCTGAAGCTTTCTTT	CASSADLWSPEAFF
TRBV25-1	14	many	.	TRBJ2-5	TGTGCCAGCAGTTCGACTAAGATCCAAGAGACCCAGTACTTC	CASSSTKIQETQYF
TRBV7-8	18	many	TRBD2	TRBJ2-6	TGTGCCAGCAGCTACAATGGACTAGACTTCTCTGGGGCCAACGTCCTGACTTTC	CASSYNGLDFSGANVLTF
TRBV9	15	many	TRBD1	TRBJ2-2	TGTGCCAGCAGCGTAGAAGGGACAGTCACCGGGGAGCTGTTTTTT	CASSVEGTVTGELFF
TRBV5-5	15	.	TRBD2	TRBJ2-5	TGTGCCAGCAGAAGGCTAGCGGGAGTCGCAGAGACCCAGTACTTC	CASRRLAGVAETQYF
TRBV27	15	many	TRBD1	TRBJ2-3	TGTGCCAGCAGTTCTCGGACAGGGTATCAAGATACGCAGTATTTT	CASSSRTGYQDTQYF